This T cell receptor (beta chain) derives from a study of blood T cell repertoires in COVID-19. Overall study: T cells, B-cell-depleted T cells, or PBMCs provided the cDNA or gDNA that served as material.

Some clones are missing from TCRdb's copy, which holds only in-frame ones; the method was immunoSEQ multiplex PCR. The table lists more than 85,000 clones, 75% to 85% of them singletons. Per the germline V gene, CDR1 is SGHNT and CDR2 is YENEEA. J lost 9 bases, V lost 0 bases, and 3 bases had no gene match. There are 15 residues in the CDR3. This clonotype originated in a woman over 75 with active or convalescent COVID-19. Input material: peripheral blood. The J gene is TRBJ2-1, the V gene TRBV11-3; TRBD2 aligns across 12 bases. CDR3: CASSLETSGGSEQFF. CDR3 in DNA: TGTGCCAGCAGCTTAGAGACTAGCGGGGGAAGTGAGCAGTTCTTC.